This section outlines one T cell receptor beta chain sequence together with its context. This sample was taken from a study of human T cells and chemical hapten exposure. Each CDR3 protein is one row after TCRdb ran MiXCR on the RACE reads. Of fewer than 100,000 distinct CDR3 sequences in the sample, 8.6% were seen once. V lost 0 bases and J lost 1; bases outside the gene matches: 5. The CDR3 contains 18 residues. The time point denotes: healthy volunteer bleed at 6 weeks. The template was total RNA from unfractionated whole blood. This receptor was taken from a female donor in good health. Some clones in this sample may be carry-over from other donors' samples. The chain joins TRBV23-1 to TRBJ2-1; TRBD1 agrees at 11 bases. TRBV23-1 is an ORF, and what it does is uncertain. Sequenced input: whole blood. CDR3 bases: TGCGCCAGCAGTCAATCAAATGGACAGGGGGCTTCCTACAATGAGCAGTTCTTC. This codes for CASSQSNGQGASYNEQFF.